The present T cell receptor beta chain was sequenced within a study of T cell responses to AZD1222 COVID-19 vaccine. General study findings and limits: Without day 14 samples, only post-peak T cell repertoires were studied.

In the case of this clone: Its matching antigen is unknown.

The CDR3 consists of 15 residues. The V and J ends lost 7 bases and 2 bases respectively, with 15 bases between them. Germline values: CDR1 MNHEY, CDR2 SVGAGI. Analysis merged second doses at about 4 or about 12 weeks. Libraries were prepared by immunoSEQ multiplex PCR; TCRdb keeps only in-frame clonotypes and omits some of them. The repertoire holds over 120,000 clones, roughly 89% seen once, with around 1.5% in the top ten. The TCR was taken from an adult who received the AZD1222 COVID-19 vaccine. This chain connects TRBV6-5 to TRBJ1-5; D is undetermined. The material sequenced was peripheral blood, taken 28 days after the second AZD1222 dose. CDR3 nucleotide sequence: TGTGCCAGCAACCAGCCGGAGGCGGGCAATCAGCCCCAGCATTTT. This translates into CASNQPEAGNQPQHF.